The source of this T cell receptor (beta chain) is a study of blood T cell repertoires in COVID-19. For the study at large: Specimens from acute and convalescent COVID-19 originated in the United States, Italy and Spain. Nucleic acid was either cDNA or gDNA, and it came from T cells, B-cell-depleted T cells, or PBMCs.

This CDR3 region has 13 residues. V was pared by 3 bases and J by 4 bases, with 4 bases of the junction left unmatched. Looked up from germline, CDR1 is SQVTM and CDR2 is ANQGSEA. The authors' processing: Amplification with reference gene primers provided the estimates of nucleated cell counts. Produced via immunoSEQ multiplex PCR; TCRdb's table is partial and in-frame only. From that table come the V and J calls and clone size; the DNA was used to work out D and trimming. The sample lists some 530,000 clones, 70% to 90% occurring once. Input material: peripheral blood. The sequence was obtained from a human donor in a cohort sampled during active COVID-19. The rearrangement uses TRBV29-1 and TRBJ2-3, with 7 nucleotides matching TRBD2. CDR3 sequence: CSVDLLAADTQYF. The CDR3 DNA follows: TGCAGCGTTGATCTCCTAGCGGCAGATACGCAGTATTTT.